This T cell receptor beta chain came from a study of T cells in localized non-small cell lung cancer. Study-level results: Tumor samples were not multi-region, leaving intratumor heterogeneity unexcluded.

Comment on this clone: Its antigen is undetermined.

The V end was cut by 4 bases, the J end by 11 bases, with 24 bases between. The CDR3 extends over 16 amino acids. Germline V gives CDR1 SGHRS, CDR2 YFSETQ. The assay was immunoSEQ multiplex PCR, and TCRdb's table has in-frame clones only and misses some. This sample has tens of thousands of clones; 86% occur once, and the top ten carry about a sixth. The source of this sequence is a male donor aged 60 or over with stage III squamous cell lung carcinoma. J is TRBJ1-4 and V is TRBV5-1; D gene uncertain. Specimen: peripheral blood, collected before any cancer treatment. CDR3 loop: CASSPKRSDAGEKLFF. The CDR3, as DNA: TGCGCCAGCAGCCCGAAGAGGAGCGACGCTGGTGAGAAACTGTTTTTT.